This TCR beta chain appears in the sequencing data of a study of T cell responses to AZD1222 COVID-19 vaccine. Study outcomes and limitations: Females made up more of the donors, who were largely white British, and clonal diversity may have come out too low. Following two doses of AZD1222, Spike-specific TCR breadth and depth rose. Only five or six AZD1222 recipients were seropositive at baseline.

The germline V and J ends were trimmed by 1 base and 6 bases, with 15 bases remaining between them. CDR3 length: 16 residues. Germline V gene data show CDR1 as SEHNR and CDR2 as FQNEAQ (reference sequence). Profiled with immunoSEQ multiplex PCR; TCRdb holds only in-frame clones, not every one. The table has around 140,000 clones, 80% to 90% seen once. The sample holds one count of this clone. Its antigen is unidentified. This specimen consisted of peripheral blood, obtained on day 0 of AZD1222 vaccination. J is TRBJ1-4 and V is TRBV7-9; no reliable D call. This receptor was identified in an adult in good health. CDR3 in DNA: TGTGCCAGCAGCTTAGAATGGGGAAAGGTGGATGAAAAACTGTTTTTT. It specifies CASSLEWGKVDEKLFF.